This T cell receptor (beta chain) was identified in a study of T-cell reconstitution after alpha-beta-depleted transplantation in children. This clonotype was observed a few times. Preparing the TCRbeta library involved the use of unique molecular identifiers. From the PCR reads, TCRdb called clonotypes with MiXCR, one entry per CDR3 protein. The table lists under 450,000 distinct CDR3 sequences, 13% of them singletons. V lost 5 bases to trimming and J lost 8 bases, with 21 bases between them. CDR1 and CDR2 from the germline V gene are SGHTA and FQGNSA. The CDR3 loop spans 15 amino acids. The sequence was obtained from a human donor who donated a stem cell graft to a child with Fanconi anemia. The chain links TRBV7-2 to TRBJ1-2; D might be TRBD1 (6 bases). The sequences come from PBMCs, collected from the stem cell graft. The DNA of the CDR3 is TGTGCCAGCAGCCCCGCGCCGACAGGTTTTAGAGGCTACACCTTC. As protein: CASSPAPTGFRGYTF.